One T cell receptor (beta chain) is described in this entry. The iRepertoire nested amplicon-rescue multiplex PCR amplified TCR alpha and beta CDR3s from RNA. TCRdb analysed the multiplex PCR reads with MiXCR anew, one entry per CDR3 protein. The sample yields about 400,000 distinct CDR3 sequences, roughly 41% seen once. These data originate in a study of glioma-infiltrating T cells. Study information: Before surgery, glioma patients received dexamethasone for at most six days.

The CDR3 contains 14 residues. Between the trimmed V and J ends, which lost 4 bases and 6 bases, there was a span of 18 bases. CDR1 is DFQATT, CDR2 SNEGSKA, per germline (reference sequence). The V gene is TRBV20-1, the J gene TRBJ1-1; possibly TRBD1 for D (6 bases). This TCR was sampled from a human donor with low-grade glioma or glioblastoma, undergoing nonglioma brain surgery, or in good health (not recorded which). The material sequenced was glioma tissue, nonneoplastic brain tissue, or PBMCs (not recorded which). The CDR3 bases are TGCAGTGCTATCCGGGGGGGCGCGGTTCCTGAAGCTTTCTTT. It yields the protein CSAIRGGAVPEAFF.